These 24 T cell receptor beta chains came from one sample sequenced in a study of T cells in Graves' hyperthyroidism and ophthalmopathy. TCR beta CDR3 region amplification was performed from RNA transcripts. Carried out on the TCR CDR3, a first-round RT-PCR used the HTBI primer set. TCRdb reprocessed the multiplex PCR reads via MiXCR and lists one record per CDR3 protein. The table shows fewer than 800,000 distinct CDR3 sequences, with about 16% occurring only once. Sequenced input: blood. Receptors were obtained from a man between 18 and 29 years old with Graves' hyperthyroidism.

This clonotype appeared many times. This rearrangement joins TRBV7-2 to TRBJ2-7; 8 nucleotides align to TRBD2. Germline V gene sequence: CDR1 SGHTA, CDR2 FQGNSA. V lost 1 base and J lost 7; bases outside the gene matches: 9. This CDR3 is 15 amino acids long. In nucleotides, the CDR3 is TGTGCCAGCAGCTTAGGCCTAGCGGGCCTCGGGGAGCAGTACTTC. Translating it yields CASSLGLAGLGEQYF.

The V and J genes are TRBV7-9 and TRBJ1-4, with D uncertain. CDR3 length equals 17 residues. Germline values: CDR1 SEHNR, CDR2 FQNEAQ (reference sequence). The V end lost 4 bases, the J end lost 5 bases, and 20 bases lay between the germline ends. This CDR3 reads CASSSSLRREANEKLFF. The DNA of the CDR3 is TGTGCCAGCAGCTCCAGCTTGAGGAGGGAAGCAAATGAAAAACTGTTTTTT.

The CDR3 here is CSDLYKVRGGYNEQFF. The CDR3 DNA reads as TGCAGTGATCTGTACAAGGTTCGGGGGGGATACAATGAGCAGTTCTTC. This chain uses TRBV20-1 with TRBJ2-1, with 8 bases lining up with TRBD2. Germline V gives CDR1 DFQATT, CDR2 SNEGSKA (reference sequence). Trimming took 7 bases from V and 4 from J; bases not matched to a gene: 15. The CDR3 extends over 16 amino acids.

The chain is built from TRBV19 and TRBJ1-5; D might be TRBD1 (5 bases). V was pared by 2 bases and J by 3 bases, with 11 bases between. The CDR3 spans 15 residues. The germline CDR1 and CDR2 sequences are LNHDA and SQIVND (reference sequence). CDR3 in DNA: TGTGCCAGTAGTATACCGGGACCGTCCAATCAGCCCCAGCATTTT. Translated, it gives CASSIPGPSNQPQHF.

This clonotype was picked up many times. The chain joins TRBV28 to TRBJ2-5, with 7 bases matching TRBD1. The CDR3 is 15 amino acids. Unmatched junction bases numbered 11, after V lost 6 bases and J lost 4 bases. Germline values: CDR1 MDHEN, CDR2 SYDVKM. CDR3 DNA: TGTGCCAGCAGCCTCCGGGACAGACACAGAGAGACCCAGTACTTC. Protein product: CASSLRDRHRETQYF.

At least ten counts were recorded for this clonotype. This chain joins TRBV11-3 and TRBJ1-2; D uncertain. The length of the CDR3 is 13 residues. The germline V gene has CDR1 SGHNT and CDR2 YENEEA. V lost 0 bases and J 8 bases, leaving 10 bases between the germline ends. CDR3 nucleotide sequence: TGTGCCAGCAGCTTAGATCCTGCGGGAGGCTACACCTTC. It encodes CASSLDPAGGYTF. The variable domain in full, completed from reference TRBV11-3 and TRBJ1-2, reads EAGVVQSPRYKIIEKKQPVAFWCNPISGHNTLYWYLQNLGQGPELLIRYENEEAVDDSQLPKDRFSAERLKGVDSTLKIQPAELGDSAVYLCASSLDPAGGYTFGSGTRLTVV.

The sample holds a few counts of this clonotype. The chain recombines TRBV7-9 with TRBJ2-6; the D gene could be TRBD1 or TRBD2 (6 bases each). The V gene's germline CDR1 is SEHNR and CDR2 FQNEAQ (reference sequence). The ends were cut back, 11 bases at V and 2 bases at J, with 10 bases in the middle. This CDR3 region has 13 residues. The CDR3: CAQEGAGANVLTF. CDR3 DNA: TGTGCCCAGGAGGGGGCTGGGGCCAACGTCCTGACTTTC.

The rearrangement joins TRBV27 to TRBJ1-5; D uncertain. The V end lost 6 bases, the J end lost 0 bases, and 9 bases lay between the germline ends. Germline lookup yields CDR1 MNHEY and CDR2 SMNVEV (reference sequence). The CDR3 is made up of 14 amino acids. The CDR3 reads CASRPNYSNQPQHF. Written as DNA, the CDR3 is TGTGCCAGCAGACCAAATTATAGCAATCAGCCCCAGCATTTT.

This clonotype was recorded at least ten times. The gene calls are TRBV2 and TRBJ2-7; 12 bases align to TRBD2. The V gene end was trimmed by 5 bases and the J gene end by 6 bases; junction bases not matched to a gene: 8. CDR3 length: 15 residues. Germline CDR1 reads SNHLY; CDR2 reads FYNNEI. CDR3: CASSPTSGRRSEQYF. CDR3 DNA: TGTGCCAGCAGTCCTACTAGCGGGAGGCGAAGCGAGCAGTACTTC.

This clonotype was seen at least ten times. For the CDR3, the DNA is TGCAGCGTTGAATTCTTGGGACATTCGAACACTGAAGCTTTCTTT. Translated, it gives CSVEFLGHSNTEAFF. This sequence joins TRBV29-1 and TRBJ1-1; D possibly corresponds to TRBD1 (6 bases). Germline V gene data show CDR1 as SQVTM and CDR2 as ANQGSEA. The CDR3 extends over 15 amino acids. Trimming removed 2 bases from V and 1 base from J, with 14 bases in between.

V is TRBV30 and J is TRBJ1-4; unclear D gene. The V and J ends lost 2 bases and 1 base respectively, with 8 bases between them. The germline V gene encodes CDR1 GTSNPN and CDR2 SVGIG (reference sequence). The CDR3 totals 14 residues. Here the CDR3 reads CAWSRPGTNEKLFF. The CDR3 DNA is TGTGCCTGGAGTCGACCGGGAACTAATGAAAAACTGTTTTTT.

The chain couples TRBV29-1 to TRBJ1-2; 7 nucleotides line up with TRBD1. Germline lookup yields CDR1 SQVTM and CDR2 ANQGSEA. The CDR3 totals 15 residues. V lost 3 bases and J lost 5; bases outside the gene matches: 12. Written as DNA, the CDR3 is TGCAGCGTTGATTGGGACAGCCCTTCTCCATATGGCTACACCTTC. Encoded protein: CSVDWDSPSPYGYTF.

This clonotype has ten or more counts. The chain has TRBV6-1 and TRBJ2-1; D possibly corresponds to TRBD2 (5 bases). CDR1 MNHNS and CDR2 SASEGT come from the germline V gene. The CDR3 is 14 amino acids. Deletions cut 6 bases from V and 2 bases from J, with 11 bases between. The chain's CDR3 is CASRTPGAYNEQFF. For the CDR3, the DNA is TGTGCCAGCAGGACGCCCGGGGCCTACAATGAGCAGTTCTTC.

About this clonotype itself: One end of the junction varies from germline; a read error may be responsible. The chain couples TRBV7-9 to TRBJ2-7, with D unclear. The CDR3 loop spans 11 amino acids. Germline V CDR1 and CDR2: SEHNR, FQNEAQ (reference sequence). CDR3 DNA sequence: TGTGCCAGCAGCTCCTCTTACGAGGAGTACTTC. Protein product: CASSSSYEEYF.

The sample holds a few counts of this clonotype. This chain's CDR3 is CASLNRCRPGRADTQYF. The CDR3 nucleotides are TGCGCCAGCCTTAACCGGTGCAGGCCAGGGCGGGCAGATACGCAGTATTTT. J is TRBJ2-3 and V is TRBV10-1; D may match TRBD1 or TRBD2 (5 bases each). Germline CDR1 reads WNHNN; CDR2 reads SYGVQD (reference sequence). The CDR3 is 17 residues long. Trimming cost V 8 bases and J 4 bases, with 25 bases left between them.

This clonotype was detected many times. CDR3 loop: CASSPGLAGVQSISGNEQFF. The CDR3 DNA sequence: TGTGCCAGCAGTCCGGGACTAGCGGGAGTACAGTCTATCAGTGGGAATGAGCAGTTCTTC. The chain is built from TRBV28 and TRBJ2-1, with 14 positions matching TRBD2. The CDR3 runs to 20 residues. Germline V gene sequence: CDR1 MDHEN, CDR2 SYDVKM. V shed 5 bases and J 7 bases; nucleotides not matched to a gene: 19.

CDR3 in amino acids: CASSDTNYGYTF. The CDR3, as DNA: TGTGCCAGTAGCGACACAAACTATGGCTACACCTTC. The V and J genes are TRBV19 and TRBJ1-2; no definite D call. Trimming took 6 bases from V and 2 from J, leaving 7 bases between them. The CDR3 totals 12 residues. The germline CDR1 and CDR2 sequences are LNHDA and SQIVND (reference sequence).

The V call is TRBV15, the J call TRBJ2-5, with 8 bases matching TRBD2. The V gene's germline CDR1 is LNHNV and CDR2 YYDKDF (reference sequence). The ends lost 0 bases at V and 5 bases at J; junction bases unmatched: 11. This CDR3 has 17 residues. CDR3 coding DNA: TGTGCCACCAGCAGAGATCGTTTCAGAGCGGGAGACGAGACCCAGTACTTC. The encoded protein is CATSRDRFRAGDETQYF.

This chain joins TRBV9 and TRBJ2-7, with D possibly being TRBD1 (6 bases). This CDR3 spans 14 amino acids. Looked up from germline, CDR1 is SGDLS and CDR2 is YYNGEE. Deletions cut 0 bases from V and 3 bases from J, with 10 bases between. The CDR3 loop is CASSVGGQNYEQYF. The CDR3 DNA sequence: TGTGCCAGCAGCGTAGGGGGGCAGAACTACGAGCAGTACTTC.

This clonotype was picked up a small number of times. This rearrangement joins TRBV24-1 to TRBJ2-6; unclear D gene. Germline V gives CDR1 KGHDR, CDR2 SFDVKD. Between the trimmed V and J ends, which lost 1 base and 4 bases, there was a span of 7 bases. The CDR3 consists of 15 residues. CDR3 DNA: TGTGCCACCAGTGATTTATCTGGAGGGGCCAACGTCCTGACTTTC. Translated, it gives CATSDLSGGANVLTF.

This clonotype has just a few counts. The V gene is TRBV25-1, the J gene TRBJ2-1; the D is unclear. Germline assignment: CDR1 MGHDK and CDR2 SYGVNS. The CDR3 totals 13 residues. The ends were cut back, 4 bases at V and 5 bases at J, with 9 bases in the middle. The CDR3 region is CASSGAWNNEQFF. In DNA, the CDR3 is TGTGCCAGCAGTGGCGCTTGGAACAATGAGCAGTTCTTC.

On this clonotype itself: A much larger clone is a single base away; this may be a read error. V usage is TRBV6-5 and J usage is TRBJ2-7; TRBD2 matches 7 bases. The germline CDR1 and CDR2 sequences are MNHEY and SVGAGI. The CDR3 length is 15 residues. The CDR3 DNA reads as TGTGCCAGGAGTTACTCGTCTAGCGGTGCCTACGAGCAGTACTTC. It translates to CARSYSSSGAYEQYF.

The rearrangement uses TRBV7-9 and TRBJ1-1, with D perhaps matching TRBD1 (5 bases). Trimming took off 4 bases at V and 0 bases at J, with 12 bases between the two ends. Germline V CDR1 and CDR2: SEHNR, FQNEAQ (reference sequence). The length of the CDR3 is 15 residues. The CDR3 bases are TGTGCCAGCAGCTCCCCCGGGACGGTGAACACTGAAGCTTTCTTT. Residues: CASSSPGTVNTEAFF.

This chain links TRBV4-2 with TRBJ2-4; 9 positions agree with TRBD2. Germline values: CDR1 LGHNA, CDR2 YNFKEQ. The V gene end was trimmed by 8 bases and the J gene end by 0 bases; junction bases not matched to a gene: 14. The CDR3 contains 18 residues. The CDR3 region is CASRSSGTQTLAKNIQYF. In nucleotides, the CDR3 is TGTGCCAGCCGGTCTAGCGGGACTCAAACATTAGCCAAAAACATTCAGTACTTC.